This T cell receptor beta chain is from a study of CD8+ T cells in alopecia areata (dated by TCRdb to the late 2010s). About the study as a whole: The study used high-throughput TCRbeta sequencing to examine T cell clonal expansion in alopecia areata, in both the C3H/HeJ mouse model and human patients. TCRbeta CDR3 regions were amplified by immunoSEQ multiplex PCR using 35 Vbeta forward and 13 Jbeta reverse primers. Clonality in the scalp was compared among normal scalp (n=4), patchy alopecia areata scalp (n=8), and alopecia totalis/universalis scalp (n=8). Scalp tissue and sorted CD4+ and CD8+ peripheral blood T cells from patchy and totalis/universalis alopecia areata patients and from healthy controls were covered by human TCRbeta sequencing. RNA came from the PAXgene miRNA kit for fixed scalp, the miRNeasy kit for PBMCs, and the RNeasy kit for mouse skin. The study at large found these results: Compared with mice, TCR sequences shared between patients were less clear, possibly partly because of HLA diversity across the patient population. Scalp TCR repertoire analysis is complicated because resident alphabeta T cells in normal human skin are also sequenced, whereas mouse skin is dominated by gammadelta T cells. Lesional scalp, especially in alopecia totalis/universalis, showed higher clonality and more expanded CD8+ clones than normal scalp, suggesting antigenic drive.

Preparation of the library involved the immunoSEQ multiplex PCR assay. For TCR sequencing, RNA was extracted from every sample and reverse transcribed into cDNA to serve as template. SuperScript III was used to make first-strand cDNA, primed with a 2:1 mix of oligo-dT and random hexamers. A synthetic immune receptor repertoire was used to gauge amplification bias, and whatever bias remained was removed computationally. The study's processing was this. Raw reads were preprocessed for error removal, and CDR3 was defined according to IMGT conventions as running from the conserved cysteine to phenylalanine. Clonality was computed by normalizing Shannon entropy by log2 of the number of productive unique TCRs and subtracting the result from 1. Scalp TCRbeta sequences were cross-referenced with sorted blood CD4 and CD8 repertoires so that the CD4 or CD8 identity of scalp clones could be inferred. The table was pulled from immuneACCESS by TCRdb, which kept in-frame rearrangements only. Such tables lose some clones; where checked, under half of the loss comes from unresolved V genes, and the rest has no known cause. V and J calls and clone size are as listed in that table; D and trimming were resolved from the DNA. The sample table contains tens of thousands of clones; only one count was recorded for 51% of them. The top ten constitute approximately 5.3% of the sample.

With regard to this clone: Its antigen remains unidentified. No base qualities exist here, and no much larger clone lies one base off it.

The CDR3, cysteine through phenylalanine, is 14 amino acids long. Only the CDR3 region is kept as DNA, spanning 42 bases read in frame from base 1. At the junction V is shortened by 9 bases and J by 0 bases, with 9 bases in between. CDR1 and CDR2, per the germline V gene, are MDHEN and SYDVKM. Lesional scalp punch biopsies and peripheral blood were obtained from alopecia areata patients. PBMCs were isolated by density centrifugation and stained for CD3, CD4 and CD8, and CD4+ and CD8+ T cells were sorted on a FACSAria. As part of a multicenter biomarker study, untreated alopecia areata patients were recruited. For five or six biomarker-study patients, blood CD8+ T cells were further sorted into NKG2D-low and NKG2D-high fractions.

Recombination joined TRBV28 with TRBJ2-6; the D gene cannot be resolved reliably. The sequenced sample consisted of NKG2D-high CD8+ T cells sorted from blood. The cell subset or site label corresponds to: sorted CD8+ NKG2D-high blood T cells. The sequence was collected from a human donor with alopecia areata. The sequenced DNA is TGTGCCAGTCTTTCCTACTCTGGGGCCAACGTCCTGACTTTC. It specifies CASLSYSGANVLTF.